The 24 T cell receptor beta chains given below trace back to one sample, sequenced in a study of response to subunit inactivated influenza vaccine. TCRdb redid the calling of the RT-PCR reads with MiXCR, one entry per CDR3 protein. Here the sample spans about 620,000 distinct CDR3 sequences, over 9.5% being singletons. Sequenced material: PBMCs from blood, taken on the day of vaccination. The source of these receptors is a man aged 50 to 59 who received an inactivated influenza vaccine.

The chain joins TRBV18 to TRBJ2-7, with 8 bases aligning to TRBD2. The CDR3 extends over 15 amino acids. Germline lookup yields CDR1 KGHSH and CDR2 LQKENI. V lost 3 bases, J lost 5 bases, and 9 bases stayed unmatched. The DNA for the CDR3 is TGTGCCAGCTCACCGGGACTAGTATCCTTCAACGAGCAGTACTTC. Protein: CASSPGLVSFNEQYF.

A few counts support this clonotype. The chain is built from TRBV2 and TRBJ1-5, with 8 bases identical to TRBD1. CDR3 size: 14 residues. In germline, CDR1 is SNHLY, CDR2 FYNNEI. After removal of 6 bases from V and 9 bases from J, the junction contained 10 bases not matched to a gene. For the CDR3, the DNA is TGTGCCAGCAGCCCGGACAGGGAAGGAGGGCCCCAGCATTTT. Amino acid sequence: CASSPDREGGPQHF.

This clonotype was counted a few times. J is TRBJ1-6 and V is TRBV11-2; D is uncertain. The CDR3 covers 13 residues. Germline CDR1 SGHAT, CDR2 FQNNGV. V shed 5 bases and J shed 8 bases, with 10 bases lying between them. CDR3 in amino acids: CASSARLDSPLHF. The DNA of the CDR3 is TGTGCCAGCAGCGCCCGTCTTGATTCACCCCTCCACTTT.

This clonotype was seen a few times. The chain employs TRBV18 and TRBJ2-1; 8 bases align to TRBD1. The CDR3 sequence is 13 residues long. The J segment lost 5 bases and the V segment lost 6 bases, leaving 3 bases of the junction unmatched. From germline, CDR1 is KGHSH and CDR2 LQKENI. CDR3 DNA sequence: TGTGCCAGCTCGCAGGGGGCGGACAATGAGCAGTTCTTC. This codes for CASSQGADNEQFF.

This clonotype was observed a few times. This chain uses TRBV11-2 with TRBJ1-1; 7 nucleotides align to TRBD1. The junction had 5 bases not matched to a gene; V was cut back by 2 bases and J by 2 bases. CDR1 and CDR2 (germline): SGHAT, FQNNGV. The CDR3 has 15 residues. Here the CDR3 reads CASSLRRQGNTEAFF. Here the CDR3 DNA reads TGTGCCAGCAGCTTAAGACGACAGGGAAACACTGAAGCTTTCTTT.

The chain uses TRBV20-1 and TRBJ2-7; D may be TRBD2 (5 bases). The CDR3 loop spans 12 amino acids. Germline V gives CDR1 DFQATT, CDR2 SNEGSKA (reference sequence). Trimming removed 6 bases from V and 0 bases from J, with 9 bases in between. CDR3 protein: CSAPRDSYEQYF. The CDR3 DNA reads TGCAGTGCCCCCCGGGACTCCTACGAGCAGTACTTC.

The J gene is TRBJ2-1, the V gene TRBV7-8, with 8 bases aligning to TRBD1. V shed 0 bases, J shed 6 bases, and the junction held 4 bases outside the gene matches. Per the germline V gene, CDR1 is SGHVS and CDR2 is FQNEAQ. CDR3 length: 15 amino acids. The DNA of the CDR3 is TGTGCCAGCAGCTTAGCGACAGGGGTCGTCAATGAGCAGTTCTTC. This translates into CASSLATGVVNEQFF.

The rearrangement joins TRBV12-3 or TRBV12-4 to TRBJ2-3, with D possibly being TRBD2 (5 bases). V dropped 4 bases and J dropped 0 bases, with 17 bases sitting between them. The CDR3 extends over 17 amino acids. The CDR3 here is CASSSLGAGLSTDTQYF. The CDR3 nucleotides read TGTGCCAGCAGTTCCCTAGGTGCGGGCCTTAGCACAGATACGCAGTATTTT.

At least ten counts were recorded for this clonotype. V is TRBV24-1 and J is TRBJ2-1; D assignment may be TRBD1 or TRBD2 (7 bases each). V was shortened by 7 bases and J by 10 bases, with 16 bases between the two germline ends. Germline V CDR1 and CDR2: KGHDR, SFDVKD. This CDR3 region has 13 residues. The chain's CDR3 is CATSDPGGEEQFF. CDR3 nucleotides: TGTGCCACCAGCGATCCAGGGGGGGAGGAGCAGTTCTTC.

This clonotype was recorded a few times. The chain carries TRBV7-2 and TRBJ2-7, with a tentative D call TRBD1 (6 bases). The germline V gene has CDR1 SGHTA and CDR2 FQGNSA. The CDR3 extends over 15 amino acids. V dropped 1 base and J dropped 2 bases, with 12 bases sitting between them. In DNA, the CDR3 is TGTGCCAGCAGCTTAGGGGGGCCTGCCACCTACGAGCAGTACTTC. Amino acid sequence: CASSLGGPATYEQYF.

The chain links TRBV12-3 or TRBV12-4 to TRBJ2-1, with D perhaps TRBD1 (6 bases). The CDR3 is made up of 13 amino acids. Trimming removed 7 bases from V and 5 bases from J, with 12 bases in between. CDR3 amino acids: CASTGTNDNEQFF. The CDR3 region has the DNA TGTGCCAGCACCGGGACAAATGACAATGAGCAGTTCTTC.

The CDR3 sequence: CASSQVAGNYGYTF. The DNA for the CDR3 is TGTGCCAGCAGCCAAGTTGCAGGGAACTATGGCTACACCTTC. This rearrangement joins TRBV3-1 to TRBJ1-2, with a weak D call TRBD1 (5 bases). V was pared by 1 base and J by 2 bases, with 8 bases between. CDR3 size: 14 residues. Germline V gene lookup returns CDR1 LGHDT and CDR2 YNNKEL (reference sequence).

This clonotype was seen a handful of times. The CDR3, as DNA: TGTGCCAGCAGGAACAGCGGGGGGCGCGAGGAGACCCAGTACTTC. Translation: CASRNSGGREETQYF. This chain connects TRBV12-3 or TRBV12-4 to TRBJ2-5, with 9 bases aligning to TRBD2. This CDR3 has 15 residues. The trim removed 6 bases at V and 5 bases at J, leaving 10 bases unmatched.

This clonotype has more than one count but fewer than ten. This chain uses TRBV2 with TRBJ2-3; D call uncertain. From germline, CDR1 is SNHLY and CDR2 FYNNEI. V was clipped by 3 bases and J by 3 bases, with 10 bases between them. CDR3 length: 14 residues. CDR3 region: CASSDGLQTDTQYF. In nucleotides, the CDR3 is TGTGCCAGCAGTGACGGGCTTCAGACAGATACGCAGTATTTT.

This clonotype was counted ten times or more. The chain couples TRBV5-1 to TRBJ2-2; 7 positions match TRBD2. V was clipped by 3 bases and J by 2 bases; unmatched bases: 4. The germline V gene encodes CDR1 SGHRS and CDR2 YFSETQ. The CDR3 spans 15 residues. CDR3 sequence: CASSSGLHNTGELFF. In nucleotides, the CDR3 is TGCGCCAGCAGCTCGGGACTACATAACACCGGGGAGCTGTTTTTT.

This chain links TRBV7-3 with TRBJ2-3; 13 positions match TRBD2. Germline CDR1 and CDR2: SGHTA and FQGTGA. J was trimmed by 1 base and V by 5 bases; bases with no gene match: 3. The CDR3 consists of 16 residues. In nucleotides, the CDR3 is TGTGCCAGCAGCATCGGACTAGCGGGAGGCACAGATACGCAGTATTTT. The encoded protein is CASSIGLAGGTDTQYF.

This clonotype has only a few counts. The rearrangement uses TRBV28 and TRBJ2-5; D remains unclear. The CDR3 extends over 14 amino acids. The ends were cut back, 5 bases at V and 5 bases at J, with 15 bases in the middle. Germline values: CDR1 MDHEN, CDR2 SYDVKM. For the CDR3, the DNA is TGTGCCAGCAGTCCACTGATGGGGTGGGAGACCCAGTACTTC. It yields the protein CASSPLMGWETQYF.

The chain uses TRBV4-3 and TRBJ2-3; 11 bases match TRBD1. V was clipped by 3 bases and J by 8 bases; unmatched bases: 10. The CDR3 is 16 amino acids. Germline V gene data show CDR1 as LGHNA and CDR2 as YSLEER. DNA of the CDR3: TGCGCCAGCAGCCACGCCCCGGGACAGGGGGAACCTACGCAGTATTTT. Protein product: CASSHAPGQGEPTQYF.

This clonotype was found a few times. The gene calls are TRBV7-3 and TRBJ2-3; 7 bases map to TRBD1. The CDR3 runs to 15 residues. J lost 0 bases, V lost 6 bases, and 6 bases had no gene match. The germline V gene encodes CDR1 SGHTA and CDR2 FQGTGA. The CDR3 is CASRRTGGSTDTQYF. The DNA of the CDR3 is TGTGCCAGCAGACGGACAGGAGGCAGCACAGATACGCAGTATTTT.

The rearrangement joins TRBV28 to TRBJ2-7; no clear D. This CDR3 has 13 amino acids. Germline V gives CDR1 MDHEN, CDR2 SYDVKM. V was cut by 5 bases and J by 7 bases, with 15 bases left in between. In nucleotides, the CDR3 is TGTGCCAGCAGTAGAAATTGGGTTGAGGAGCAGTACTTC. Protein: CASSRNWVEEQYF.

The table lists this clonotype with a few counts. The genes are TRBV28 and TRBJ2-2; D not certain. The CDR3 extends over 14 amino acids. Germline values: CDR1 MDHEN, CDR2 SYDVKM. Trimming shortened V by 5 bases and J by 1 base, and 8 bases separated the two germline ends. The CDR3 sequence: CASSPWQNTGELFF. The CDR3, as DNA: TGTGCCAGCAGTCCTTGGCAGAACACCGGGGAGCTGTTTTTT.

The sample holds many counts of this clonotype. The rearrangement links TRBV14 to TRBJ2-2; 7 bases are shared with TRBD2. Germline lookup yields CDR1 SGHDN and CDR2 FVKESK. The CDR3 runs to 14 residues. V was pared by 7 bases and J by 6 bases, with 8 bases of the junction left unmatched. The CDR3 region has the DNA TGTGCCAGCAAGCTGGCGGGAGTTTCCGGGGAGCTGTTTTTT. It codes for CASKLAGVSGELFF.

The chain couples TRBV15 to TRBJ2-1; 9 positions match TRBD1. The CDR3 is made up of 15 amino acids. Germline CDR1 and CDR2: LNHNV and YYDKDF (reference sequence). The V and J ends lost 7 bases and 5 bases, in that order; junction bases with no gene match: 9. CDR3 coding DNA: TGTGCCACCAATAGGGACAGGGCATCTAACAATGAGCAGTTCTTC. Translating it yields CATNRDRASNNEQFF.

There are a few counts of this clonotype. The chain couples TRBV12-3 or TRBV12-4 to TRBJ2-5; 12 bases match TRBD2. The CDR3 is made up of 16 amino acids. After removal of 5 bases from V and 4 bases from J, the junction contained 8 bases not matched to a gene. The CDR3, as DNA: TGTGCCAGCAGTCCCCCGCTAGCGGGGGGGCCAGAGACCCAGTACTTC. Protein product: CASSPPLAGGPETQYF.